This T cell receptor (beta chain) was observed in a study of T cell clonality in common variable immunodeficiency. Produced via immunoSEQ multiplex PCR; TCRdb's table is partial and in-frame only. The specimen has around 34,000 clones, none found just once. General observations from the study: What drives increased CVID clonality needs T cell subpopulation sequencing. Compared with healthy controls, CVID subjects showed increased TCRbeta clonality, mostly in about a third.

The CDR3 contains 13 residues. Germline CDR1 reads SGHAT; CDR2 reads FQNNGV. This clone appeared many times. Its antigen is not identified. Sequencing ends 3 residues short of the CDR3 end; the germline J gene provides the rest. This receptor was obtained from a person aged 18 to 70 in good health. The rearrangement links TRBV11-2 to TRBJ1-2; 8 nucleotides align to TRBD1. Material: peripheral blood mononuclear cells. The CDR3 region is CASSLQDRVGYTF. The sequenced CDR3 bases are TGTGCCAGCAGCTTACAGGACAGGGTCGGC.